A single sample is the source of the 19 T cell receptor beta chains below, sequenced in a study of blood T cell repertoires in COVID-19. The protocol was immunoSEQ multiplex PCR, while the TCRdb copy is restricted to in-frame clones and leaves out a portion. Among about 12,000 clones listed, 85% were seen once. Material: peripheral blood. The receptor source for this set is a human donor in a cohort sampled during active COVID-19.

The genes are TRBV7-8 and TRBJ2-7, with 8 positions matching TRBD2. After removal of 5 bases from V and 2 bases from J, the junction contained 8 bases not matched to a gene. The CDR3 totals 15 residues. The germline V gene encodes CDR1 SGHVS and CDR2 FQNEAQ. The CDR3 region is CASSRTSGQAYEQYF. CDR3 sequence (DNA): TGTGCCAGCAGCCGTACTAGCGGCCAAGCCTACGAGCAGTACTTC.

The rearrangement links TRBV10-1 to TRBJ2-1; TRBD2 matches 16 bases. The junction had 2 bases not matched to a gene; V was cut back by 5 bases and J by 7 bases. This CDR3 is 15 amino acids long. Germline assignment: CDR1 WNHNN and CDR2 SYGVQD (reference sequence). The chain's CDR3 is CASSPGLAGGNEQFF. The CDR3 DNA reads TGCGCCAGCAGTCCGGGACTAGCGGGAGGGAATGAGCAGTTCTTC.

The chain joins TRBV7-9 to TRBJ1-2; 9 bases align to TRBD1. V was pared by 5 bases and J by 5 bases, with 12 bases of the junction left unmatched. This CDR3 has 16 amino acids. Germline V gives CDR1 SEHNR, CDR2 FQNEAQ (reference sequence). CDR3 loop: CASSTAGTGHYYGYTF. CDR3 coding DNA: TGTGCCAGCAGCACGGCGGGGACAGGGCATTATTATGGCTACACCTTC.

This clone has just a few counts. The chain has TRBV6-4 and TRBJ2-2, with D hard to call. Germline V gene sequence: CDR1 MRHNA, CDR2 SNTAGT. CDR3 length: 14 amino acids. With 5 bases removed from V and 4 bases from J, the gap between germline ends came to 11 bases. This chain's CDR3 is CASSPSPGTGELFF. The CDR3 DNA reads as TGTGCCAGCAGTCCATCTCCGGGCACCGGGGAGCTGTTTTTT.

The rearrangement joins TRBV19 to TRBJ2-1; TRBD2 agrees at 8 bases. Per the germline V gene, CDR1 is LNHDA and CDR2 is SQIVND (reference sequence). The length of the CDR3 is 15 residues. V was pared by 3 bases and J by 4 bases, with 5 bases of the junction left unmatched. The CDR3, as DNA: TGTGCCAGTAGTATCGGGGGGGCGGGTTACAATGAGCAGTTCTTC. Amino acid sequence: CASSIGGAGYNEQFF.

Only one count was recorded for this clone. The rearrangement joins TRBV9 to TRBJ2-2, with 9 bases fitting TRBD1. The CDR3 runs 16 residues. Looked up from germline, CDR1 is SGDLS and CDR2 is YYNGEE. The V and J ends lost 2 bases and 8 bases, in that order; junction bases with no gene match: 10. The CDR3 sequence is CASSVVGTGSGGELFF. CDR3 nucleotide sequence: TGTGCCAGCAGCGTTGTTGGGACAGGGTCGGGTGGGGAGCTGTTTTTT.

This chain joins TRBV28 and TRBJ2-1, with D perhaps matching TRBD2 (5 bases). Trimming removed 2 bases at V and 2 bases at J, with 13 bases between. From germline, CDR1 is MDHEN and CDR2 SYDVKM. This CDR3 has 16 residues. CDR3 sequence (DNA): TGTGCCAGCAGTTTAGCGGCCGGGAATCCCTACAATGAGCAGTTCTTC. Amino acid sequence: CASSLAAGNPYNEQFF.

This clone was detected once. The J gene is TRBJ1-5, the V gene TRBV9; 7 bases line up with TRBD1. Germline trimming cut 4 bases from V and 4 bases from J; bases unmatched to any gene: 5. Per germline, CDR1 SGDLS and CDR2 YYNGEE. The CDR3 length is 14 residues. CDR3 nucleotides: TGTGCCAGCAGCTCTCGGGACAGAAATCAGCCCCAGCATTTT. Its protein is CASSSRDRNQPQHF. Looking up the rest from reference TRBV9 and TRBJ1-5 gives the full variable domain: DSGVTQTPKHLITATGQRVTLRCSPRSGDLSVYWYQQSLDQGLQFLIQYYNGEERAKGNILERFSAQQFPDLHSELNLSSLELGDSALYFCASSSRDRNQPQHFGDGTRLSIL.

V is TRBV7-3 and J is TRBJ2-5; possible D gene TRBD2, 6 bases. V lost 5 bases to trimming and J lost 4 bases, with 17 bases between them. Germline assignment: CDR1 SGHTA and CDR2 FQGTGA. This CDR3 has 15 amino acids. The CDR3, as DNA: TGTGCCAGCAGCCCTGGGACTGGCTCGAGAGAGACCCAGTACTTC. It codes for CASSPGTGSRETQYF.

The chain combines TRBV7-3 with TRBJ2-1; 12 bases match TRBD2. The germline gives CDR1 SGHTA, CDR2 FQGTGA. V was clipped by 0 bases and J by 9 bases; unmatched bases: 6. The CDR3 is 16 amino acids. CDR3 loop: CASSLTSLAGGSEQFF. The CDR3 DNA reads TGTGCCAGCAGCTTAACGTCACTAGCGGGGGGATCTGAGCAGTTCTTC.

Here the CDR3 reads CASSVEDRGYEQYF. CDR3 coding DNA: TGTGCCAGCAGCGTAGAAGACAGGGGCTACGAGCAGTACTTC. The chain recombines TRBV9 with TRBJ2-7; 8 bases are a match to TRBD1. CDR3 length: 14 residues. Germline values: CDR1 SGDLS, CDR2 YYNGEE. The V gene end was trimmed by 0 bases and the J gene end by 3 bases; junction bases not matched to a gene: 2. Full variable domain (remainder filled in from reference TRBV9 and TRBJ2-7): DSGVTQTPKHLITATGQRVTLRCSPRSGDLSVYWYQQSLDQGLQFLIQYYNGEERAKGNILERFSAQQFPDLHSELNLSSLELGDSALYFCASSVEDRGYEQYFGPGTRLTVT.

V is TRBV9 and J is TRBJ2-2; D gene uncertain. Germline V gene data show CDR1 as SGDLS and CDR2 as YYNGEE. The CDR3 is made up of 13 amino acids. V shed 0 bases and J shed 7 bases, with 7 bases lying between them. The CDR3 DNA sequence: TGTGCCAGCAGCGTAGCTCCCGGCGGGGAGCTGTTTTTT. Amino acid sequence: CASSVAPGGELFF.

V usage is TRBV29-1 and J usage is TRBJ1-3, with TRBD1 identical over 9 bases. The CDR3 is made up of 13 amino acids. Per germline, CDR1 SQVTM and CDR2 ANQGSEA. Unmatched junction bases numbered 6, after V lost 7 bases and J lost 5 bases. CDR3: CSARQGERNTIYF. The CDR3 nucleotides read TGCAGCGCCAGACAGGGGGAGAGAAACACCATATATTTT. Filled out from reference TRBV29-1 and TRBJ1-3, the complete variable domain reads SAVISQKPSRDICQRGTSLTIQCQVDSQVTMMFWYRQQPGQSLTLIATANQGSEATYESGFVIDKFPISRPNLTFSTLTVSNMSPEDSSIYLCSARQGERNTIYFGEGSWLTVV.

In nucleotides, the CDR3 is TGTGCCAGCAGCTTACAACAGGGAGTCTCACCCCTCCACTTT. This translates into CASSLQQGVSPLHF. The rearrangement uses TRBV7-8 and TRBJ1-6; tentative D call: TRBD1 (6 bases). The CDR3 loop spans 14 amino acids. The V gene lost 2 bases and the J gene lost 10 bases, with 12 bases spanning the gap. Germline values: CDR1 SGHVS, CDR2 FQNEAQ.

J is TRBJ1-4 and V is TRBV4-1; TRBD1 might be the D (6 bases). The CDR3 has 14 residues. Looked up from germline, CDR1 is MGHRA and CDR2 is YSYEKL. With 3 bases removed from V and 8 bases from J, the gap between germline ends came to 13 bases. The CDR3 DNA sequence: TGCGCCAGCAGCCAGGGGGACATAGACGAAAAACTGTTTTTT. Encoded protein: CASSQGDIDEKLFF.

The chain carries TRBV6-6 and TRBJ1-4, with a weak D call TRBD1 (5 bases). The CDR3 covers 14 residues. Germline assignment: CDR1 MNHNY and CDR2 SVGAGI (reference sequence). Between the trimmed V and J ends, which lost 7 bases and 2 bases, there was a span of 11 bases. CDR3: CASTEQVTNEKLFF. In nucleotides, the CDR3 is TGTGCCAGCACCGAACAGGTGACTAATGAAAAACTGTTTTTT.

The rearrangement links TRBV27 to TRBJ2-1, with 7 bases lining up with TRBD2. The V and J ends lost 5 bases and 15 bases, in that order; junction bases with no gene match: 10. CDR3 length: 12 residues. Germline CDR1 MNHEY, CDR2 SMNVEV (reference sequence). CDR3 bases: TGTGCCAGCAGTACCCCGGGGAGGGCTGTGTTCTTC. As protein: CASSTPGRAVFF.

CDR3 region: CASSLSAGARETQYF. In nucleotides, the CDR3 is TGTGCCAGCAGCTTATCGGCGGGGGCGCGAGAGACCCAGTACTTC. This chain links TRBV7-3 with TRBJ2-5; a weak D match, TRBD2 (7 bases). In germline, CDR1 is SGHTA, CDR2 FQGTGA. V shed 2 bases and J shed 4 bases, with 14 bases lying between them. The CDR3 has 15 amino acids. Together with reference TRBV7-3 and TRBJ2-5, the CDR3 gives the full variable domain: GAGVSQTPSNKVTEKGKYVELRCDPISGHTALYWYRQSLGQGPEFLIYFQGTGAADDSGLPNDRFFAVRPEGSVSTLKIQRTERGDSAVYLCASSLSAGARETQYFGPGTRLLVL.

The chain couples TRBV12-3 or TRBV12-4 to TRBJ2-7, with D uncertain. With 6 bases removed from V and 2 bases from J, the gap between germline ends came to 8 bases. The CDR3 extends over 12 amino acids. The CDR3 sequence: CASSINTYEQYF. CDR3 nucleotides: TGTGCCAGCAGCATAAACACCTACGAGCAGTACTTC.